The next 17 T cell receptor beta chains were all read from a single sample in a study of T cell responses to AZD1222 COVID-19 vaccine. Libraries were prepared by immunoSEQ multiplex PCR; TCRdb keeps only in-frame clonotypes and omits some of them. The sample has 77,000 or so clones; approximately 90% are singletons. The source material was peripheral blood, sampled 28 days after the second AZD1222 dose. The receptor set was obtained from an adult who received the AZD1222 COVID-19 vaccine.

This chain uses TRBV27 with TRBJ2-1, with TRBD2 identical over 7 bases. This CDR3 is 14 amino acids long. The trim removed 6 bases at V and 0 bases at J, leaving 2 bases unmatched. Looked up from germline, CDR1 is MNHEY and CDR2 is SMNVEV (reference sequence). As DNA, the CDR3 is TGTGCCAGCAGGGGGGGGATCTCCTACAATGAGCAGTTCTTC. This encodes CASRGGISYNEQFF.

The rearrangement links TRBV27 to TRBJ2-1, with TRBD1 matching over 10 bases. The CDR3 totals 20 residues. V shed 4 bases, J shed 0 bases, and the junction held 15 bases outside the gene matches. Germline V lookup: CDR1 MNHEY, CDR2 SMNVEV (reference sequence). CDR3 loop: CASSSLIPGQGRSSYNEQFF. As DNA, the CDR3 is TGTGCCAGCAGTTCTCTAATACCGGGACAGGGGAGAAGCTCCTACAATGAGCAGTTCTTC.

The V call is TRBV29-1, the J call TRBJ1-4, with 11 bases aligning to TRBD1. After removal of 6 bases from V and 8 bases from J, the junction contained 5 bases not matched to a gene. The germline CDR1 and CDR2 sequences are SQVTM and ANQGSEA. The CDR3 loop spans 13 amino acids. The CDR3: CSVGQGAGEKLFF. The DNA for the CDR3 is TGCAGCGTAGGACAGGGGGCAGGGGAAAAACTGTTTTTT.

A single count supports this clone. This chain connects TRBV3-1 (or the pseudogene TRBV3-2) to TRBJ2-3; 9 bases are shared with TRBD2. Germline CDR1 reads LGHDT; CDR2 reads YNNKEL (reference sequence). V shed 1 base, J shed 4 bases, and the junction held 3 bases outside the gene matches. This CDR3 spans 15 amino acids. CDR3 region: CASSQAAGGADTQYF. The CDR3 DNA follows: TGTGCCAGCAGCCAAGCGGCGGGAGGGGCAGATACGCAGTATTTT.

The chain has TRBV28 and TRBJ1-2; TRBD1 is a possible D gene (5 bases). This CDR3 has 13 amino acids. V lost 6 bases to trimming and J lost 4 bases, with 12 bases between them. Germline lookup yields CDR1 MDHEN and CDR2 SYDVKM. The CDR3: CASSPTGSYGYTF. DNA for the CDR3: TGTGCCAGCAGCCCAACAGGATCCTATGGCTACACCTTC.

This clone has only one observation. The DNA of the CDR3 is TGTGCCAGCAGGTTCGAGGGTGAGCAGTTCTTC. Protein product: CASRFEGEQFF. The chain combines TRBV12-3 or TRBV12-4 with TRBJ2-1; D perhaps matches TRBD2 (5 bases). This CDR3 contains 11 residues. V dropped 6 bases and J dropped 9 bases, with 9 bases sitting between them.

This clone was counted once. The V gene is TRBV9, the J gene TRBJ2-5; 7 bases are shared with TRBD2. Looked up from germline, CDR1 is SGDLS and CDR2 is YYNGEE. The junction had 4 bases not matched to a gene; V was cut back by 3 bases and J by 2 bases. The CDR3 spans 14 residues. For the CDR3, the DNA is TGTGCCAGCAGCGACTCGGGGGGACAAGAGACCCAGTACTTC. It translates to CASSDSGGQETQYF.

The chain joins TRBV18 to TRBJ2-2; 12 positions agree with TRBD1. Trimming took 3 bases from V and 6 from J; bases not matched to a gene: 2. The CDR3 spans 15 residues. CDR1 and CDR2 from the germline V gene are KGHSH and LQKENI. The CDR3 DNA reads as TGTGCCAGCTCACCGGGACAGGGGGCGCCCGGGGAGCTGTTTTTT. Translated, it gives CASSPGQGAPGELFF.

The chain employs TRBV30 and TRBJ2-2, with 9 bases lining up with TRBD2. Trimming took 5 bases from V and 9 from J; bases not matched to a gene: 4. This CDR3 has 12 residues. CDR1 is GTSNPN and CDR2 is SVGIG in the germline V gene (reference sequence). CDR3 region: CAWGTSHRELFF. The DNA of the CDR3 is TGTGCCTGGGGGACTAGCCATAGGGAGCTGTTTTTT.

V and J are TRBV10-1 and TRBJ1-1, with D uncertain. V gave up 5 bases and J gave up 1 base, with 8 bases separating them. Germline CDR1 WNHNN, CDR2 SYGVQD (reference sequence). CDR3 length: 13 amino acids. CDR3 DNA sequence: TGCGCCAGCAGTCGAGACAAGAACACTGAAGCTTTCTTT. Amino acid sequence: CASSRDKNTEAFF.

In this sample, this clone turned up once. The rearrangement uses TRBV29-1 and TRBJ2-2, with TRBD1 identical over 7 bases. The CDR3 runs 13 residues. The germline V gene has CDR1 SQVTM and CDR2 ANQGSEA. V trimming: 4 bases; J trimming: 5 bases; junction bases outside the gene matches: 4. This chain's CDR3 is CSVVGQITGELFF. The CDR3 DNA reads TGCAGCGTTGTGGGACAGATTACCGGGGAGCTGTTTTTT.

In nucleotides, the CDR3 is TGTGCCAGCAGCTTGCTTCTCCCCCAACAAGAGACCCAGTACTTC. The encoded protein is CASSLLLPQQETQYF. This chain links TRBV7-9 with TRBJ2-5, with unresolved D. CDR1 is SEHNR and CDR2 is FQNEAQ in the germline V gene (reference sequence). V was trimmed by 3 bases and J by 2 bases, leaving 13 bases between them. CDR3 length: 15 residues. Full variable domain (remainder filled in from reference TRBV7-9 and TRBJ2-5): DTGVSQNPRHKITKRGQNVTFRCDPISEHNRLYWYRQTLGQGPEFLTYFQNEAQLEKSRLLSDRFSAERPKGSFSTLEIQRTEQGDSAMYLCASSLLLPQQETQYFGPGTRLLVL.

The genes are TRBV6-4 and TRBJ1-2; D unresolved. This CDR3 is built from 12 residues. With 6 bases removed from V and 2 bases from J, the gap between germline ends came to 7 bases. Germline CDR1 and CDR2: MRHNA and SNTAGT. CDR3 coding DNA: TGTGCCAGCAGGGACGGGAACTATGGCTACACCTTC. Translating gives CASRDGNYGYTF.

The chain is built from TRBV5-1 and TRBJ2-3; 9 bases agree with TRBD1. Germline lookup yields CDR1 SGHRS and CDR2 YFSETQ. This CDR3 is 15 amino acids long. Germline trimming cut 5 bases from V and 5 bases from J; bases unmatched to any gene: 9. The CDR3 loop is CASSSRQGEVDTQYF. The CDR3 nucleotides are TGCGCCAGCAGTTCCCGACAGGGGGAAGTAGATACGCAGTATTTT.

The gene calls are TRBV3-1 (or the pseudogene TRBV3-2) and TRBJ2-5; D may be TRBD1 (5 bases). Trimming left V 4 bases short and J 2 bases short, with 14 bases between. The length of the CDR3 is 15 residues. Germline-derived CDR1 and CDR2 are LGHDT and YNNKEL (reference sequence). The CDR3: CASSPNLGAQETQYF. In nucleotides, the CDR3 is TGTGCCAGCAGCCCAAATCTAGGGGCACAAGAGACCCAGTACTTC.

The chain links TRBV28 to TRBJ2-2, with a possible D match to TRBD1 (6 bases). CDR1 and CDR2 (germline): MDHEN, SYDVKM. V lost 7 bases and J lost 3, with 15 bases in between. This CDR3 contains 15 residues. CDR3 nucleotide sequence: TGTGCCAGCACTCCGACAGGATCCGACACCGGGGAGCTGTTTTTT. Translated: CASTPTGSDTGELFF.

The genes are TRBV29-1 and TRBJ2-7; the D gene is possibly TRBD1 (6 bases). The CDR3 has 18 residues. Germline CDR1 is SQVTM and CDR2 is ANQGSEA. The V gene lost 1 base and the J gene lost 4 bases, with 26 bases spanning the gap. The CDR3 DNA reads TGCAGCGTTGAAGTGGCAGGGGTTAATACAGGATTCCAATACGAGCAGTACTTC. Amino acids: CSVEVAGVNTGFQYEQYF.